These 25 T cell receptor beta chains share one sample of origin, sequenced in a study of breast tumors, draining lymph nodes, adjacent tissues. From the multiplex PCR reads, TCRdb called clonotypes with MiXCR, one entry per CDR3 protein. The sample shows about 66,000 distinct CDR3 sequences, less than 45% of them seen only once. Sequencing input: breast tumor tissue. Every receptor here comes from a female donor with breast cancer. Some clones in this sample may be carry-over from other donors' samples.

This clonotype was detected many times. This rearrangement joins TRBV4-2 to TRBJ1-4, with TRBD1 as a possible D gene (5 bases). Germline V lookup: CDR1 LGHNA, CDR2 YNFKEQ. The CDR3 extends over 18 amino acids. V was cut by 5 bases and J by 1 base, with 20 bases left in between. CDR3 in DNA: TGTGCCAGCAGCACCCGGGACGTCACCCTCGGAACTAATGAAAAACTGTTTTTT. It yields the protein CASSTRDVTLGTNEKLFF.

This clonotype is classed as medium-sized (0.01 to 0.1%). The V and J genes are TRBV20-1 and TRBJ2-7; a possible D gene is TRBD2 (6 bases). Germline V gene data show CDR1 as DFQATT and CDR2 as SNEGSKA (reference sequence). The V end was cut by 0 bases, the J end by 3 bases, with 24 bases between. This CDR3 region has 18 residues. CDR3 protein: CSARDTRPGTRNYYEQYF. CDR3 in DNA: TGCAGTGCTAGAGATACCCGTCCCGGGACTCGGAACTACTACGAGCAGTACTTC.

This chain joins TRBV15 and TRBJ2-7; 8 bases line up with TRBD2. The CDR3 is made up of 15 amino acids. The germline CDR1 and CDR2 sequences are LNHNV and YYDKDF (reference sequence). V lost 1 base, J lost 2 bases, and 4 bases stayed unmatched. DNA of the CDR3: TGTGCCACCAGCAGAGGGGCGGGGGGACCCTACGAGCAGTACTTC. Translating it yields CATSRGAGGPYEQYF.

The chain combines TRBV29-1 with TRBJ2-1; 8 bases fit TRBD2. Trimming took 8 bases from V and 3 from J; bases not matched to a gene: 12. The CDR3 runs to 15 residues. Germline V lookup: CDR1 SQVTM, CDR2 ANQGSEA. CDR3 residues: CSSQRERGHYNEQFF. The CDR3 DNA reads TGCAGCAGCCAGAGGGAGCGGGGGCACTACAATGAGCAGTTCTTC.

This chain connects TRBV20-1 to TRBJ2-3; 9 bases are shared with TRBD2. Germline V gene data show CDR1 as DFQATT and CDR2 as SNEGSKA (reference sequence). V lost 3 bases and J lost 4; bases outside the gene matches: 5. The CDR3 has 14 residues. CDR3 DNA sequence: TGCAGTGCTAGCCGTAGCGGGAGATCAGATACGCAGTATTTT. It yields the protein CSASRSGRSDTQYF.

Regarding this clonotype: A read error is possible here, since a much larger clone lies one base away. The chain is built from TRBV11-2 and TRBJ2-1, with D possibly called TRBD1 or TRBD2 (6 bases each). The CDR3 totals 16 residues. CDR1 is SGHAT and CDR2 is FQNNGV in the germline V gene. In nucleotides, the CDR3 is TGTGCCAGCAGCTTAGGAGGGGGGTCAAACTACAATGAGCAGTCCTTC. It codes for CASSLGGGSNYNEQSF.

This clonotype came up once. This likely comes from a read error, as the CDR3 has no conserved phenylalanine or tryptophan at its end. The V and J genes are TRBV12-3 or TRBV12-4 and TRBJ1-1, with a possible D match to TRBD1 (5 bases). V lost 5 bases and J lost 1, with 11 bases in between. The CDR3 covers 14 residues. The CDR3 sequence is CASSPQGRNTEAFL. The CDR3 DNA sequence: TGTGCCAGCAGTCCCCAGGGCAGGAACACTGAAGCTTTCTTG.

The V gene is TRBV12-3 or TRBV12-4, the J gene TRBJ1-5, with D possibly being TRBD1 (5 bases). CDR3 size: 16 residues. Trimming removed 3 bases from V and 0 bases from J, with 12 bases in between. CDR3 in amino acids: CASSFSTGYSNQPQHF. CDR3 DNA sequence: TGTGCCAGCAGTTTTAGTACAGGCTATAGCAATCAGCCCCAGCATTTT.

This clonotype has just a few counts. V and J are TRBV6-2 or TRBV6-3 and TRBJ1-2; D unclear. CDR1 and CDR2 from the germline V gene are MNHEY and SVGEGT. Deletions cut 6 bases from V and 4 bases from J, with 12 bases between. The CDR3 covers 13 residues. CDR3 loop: CASRHGVGYGYTF. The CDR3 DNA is TGTGCCAGCAGGCACGGAGTGGGCTATGGCTACACCTTC.

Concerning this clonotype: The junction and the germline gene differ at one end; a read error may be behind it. The DNA for the CDR3 is TGTGCTAGCAGCGCCGGACAGGGATGGGAGACCCAGTACTTC. This sequence encodes CASSAGQGWETQYF. The chain joins TRBV7-7 to TRBJ2-5; 8 nucleotides line up with TRBD1. This CDR3 is built from 14 residues. Germline CDR1 reads SSHAT; CDR2 reads FNYEAQ (reference sequence).

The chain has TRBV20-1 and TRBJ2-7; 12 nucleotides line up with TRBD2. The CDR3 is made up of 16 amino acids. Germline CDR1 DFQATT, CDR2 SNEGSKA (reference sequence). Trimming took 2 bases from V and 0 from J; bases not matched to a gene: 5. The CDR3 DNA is TGCAGTGCTAGACCCACTAGCGGGGGGCCCTCCTACGAGCAGTACTTC. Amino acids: CSARPTSGGPSYEQYF.

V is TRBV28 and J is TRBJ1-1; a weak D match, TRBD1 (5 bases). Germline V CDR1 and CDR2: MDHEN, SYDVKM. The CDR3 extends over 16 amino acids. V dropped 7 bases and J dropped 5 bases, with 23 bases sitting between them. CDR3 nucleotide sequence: TGTGCCAGCACCTTAGGGGCACTAGGGCTGAGGACTGAAGCTTTCTTT. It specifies CASTLGALGLRTEAFF.

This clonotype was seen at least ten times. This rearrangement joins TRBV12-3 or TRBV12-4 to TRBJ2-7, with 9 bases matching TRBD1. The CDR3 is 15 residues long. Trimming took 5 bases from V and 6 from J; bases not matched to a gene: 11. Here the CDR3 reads CASSQYQTGGGEQYF. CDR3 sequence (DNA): TGTGCCAGCAGTCAGTACCAGACAGGGGGGGGCGAGCAGTACTTC.

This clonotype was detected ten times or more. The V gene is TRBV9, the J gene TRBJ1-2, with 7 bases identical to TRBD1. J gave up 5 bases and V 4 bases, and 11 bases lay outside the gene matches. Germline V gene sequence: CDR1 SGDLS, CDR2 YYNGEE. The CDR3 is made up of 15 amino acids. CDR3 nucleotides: TGTGCCAGCAGCCCACATGGGGGGACAGTTTATGGCTACACCTTC. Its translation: CASSPHGGTVYGYTF.

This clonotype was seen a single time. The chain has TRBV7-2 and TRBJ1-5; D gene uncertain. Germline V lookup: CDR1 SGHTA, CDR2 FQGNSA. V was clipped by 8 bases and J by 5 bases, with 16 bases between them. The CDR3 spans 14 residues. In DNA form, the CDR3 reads TGTGCCAGCCGAGAACTAGGGTTACATCAGCCCCAGCATTTT. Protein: CASRELGLHQPQHF. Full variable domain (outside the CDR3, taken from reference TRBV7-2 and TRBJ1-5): GAGVSQSPSNKVTEKGKDVELRCDPISGHTALYWYRQSLGQGLEFLIYFQGNSAPDKSGLPSDRFSAERTGGSVSTLTIQRTQQEDSAVYLCASRELGLHQPQHFGDGTRLSIL.

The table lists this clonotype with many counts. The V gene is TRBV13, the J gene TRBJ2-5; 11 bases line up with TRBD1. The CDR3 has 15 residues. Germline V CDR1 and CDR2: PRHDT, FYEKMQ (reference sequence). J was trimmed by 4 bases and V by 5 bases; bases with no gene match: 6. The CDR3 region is CASSPSGQGGETQYF. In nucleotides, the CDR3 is TGTGCCAGCAGCCCATCGGGACAGGGGGGAGAGACCCAGTACTTC.

CDR3 region: CASSLEGQGDLEPQHF. CDR3 sequence (DNA): TGTGCCAGCAGTTTAGAGGGACAGGGGGATTTGGAGCCCCAGCATTTT. This chain connects TRBV12-3 or TRBV12-4 to TRBJ1-5, with 11 bases aligning to TRBD1. Trimming cost V 1 base and J 8 bases; bases outside gene matches: 7. This CDR3 comprises 16 residues.

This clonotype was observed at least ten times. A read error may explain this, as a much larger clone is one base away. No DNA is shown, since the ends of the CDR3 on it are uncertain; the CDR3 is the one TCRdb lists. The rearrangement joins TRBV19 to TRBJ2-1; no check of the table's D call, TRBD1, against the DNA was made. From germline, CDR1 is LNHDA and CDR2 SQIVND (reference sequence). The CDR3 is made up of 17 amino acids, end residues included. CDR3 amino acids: CASSIDLWGQGSNEQSF.

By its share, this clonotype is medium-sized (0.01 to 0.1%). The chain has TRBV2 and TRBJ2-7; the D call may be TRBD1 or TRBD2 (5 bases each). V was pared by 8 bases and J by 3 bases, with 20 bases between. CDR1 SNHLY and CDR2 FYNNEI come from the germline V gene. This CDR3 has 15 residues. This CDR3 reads CASLPPSGSLYEQYF. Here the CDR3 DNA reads TGTGCCAGCCTCCCCCCCTCAGGGAGTCTCTACGAGCAGTACTTC.

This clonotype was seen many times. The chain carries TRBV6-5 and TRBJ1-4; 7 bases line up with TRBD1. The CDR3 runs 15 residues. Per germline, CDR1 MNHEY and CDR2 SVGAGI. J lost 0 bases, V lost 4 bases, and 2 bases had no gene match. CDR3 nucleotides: TGTGCCAGCAGTTTTGGACAGGCAACTAATGAAAAACTGTTTTTT. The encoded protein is CASSFGQATNEKLFF.

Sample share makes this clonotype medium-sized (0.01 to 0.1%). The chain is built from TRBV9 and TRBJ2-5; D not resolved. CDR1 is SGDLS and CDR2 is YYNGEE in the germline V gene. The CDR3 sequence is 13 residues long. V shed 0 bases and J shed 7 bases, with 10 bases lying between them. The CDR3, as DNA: TGTGCCAGCAGCGTAGATCTCATGATGACCCAGTACTTC. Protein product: CASSVDLMMTQYF.

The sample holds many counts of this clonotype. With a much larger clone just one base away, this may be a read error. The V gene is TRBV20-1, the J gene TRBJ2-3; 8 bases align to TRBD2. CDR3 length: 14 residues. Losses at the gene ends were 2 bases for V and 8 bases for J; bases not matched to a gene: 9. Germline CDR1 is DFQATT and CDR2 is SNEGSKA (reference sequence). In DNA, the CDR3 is TGCAGTGCTAGAAGTGGACTAGCAAAGGCTACGCAGTATTTT. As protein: CSARSGLAKATQYF.

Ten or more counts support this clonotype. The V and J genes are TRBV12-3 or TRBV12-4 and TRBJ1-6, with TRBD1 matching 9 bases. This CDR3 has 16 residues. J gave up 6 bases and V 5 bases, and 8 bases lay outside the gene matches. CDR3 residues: CASSRGTGNRNSPLHF. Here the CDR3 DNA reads TGTGCCAGCAGTCGTGGGACAGGGAACCGTAATTCACCCCTCCACTTT.

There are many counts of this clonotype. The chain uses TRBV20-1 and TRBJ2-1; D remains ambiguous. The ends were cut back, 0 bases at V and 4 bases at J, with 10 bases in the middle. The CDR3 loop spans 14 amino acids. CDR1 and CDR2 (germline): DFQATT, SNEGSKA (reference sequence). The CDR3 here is CSARDRVLYNEQFF. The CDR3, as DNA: TGCAGTGCTAGAGATCGGGTGTTATACAATGAGCAGTTCTTC.

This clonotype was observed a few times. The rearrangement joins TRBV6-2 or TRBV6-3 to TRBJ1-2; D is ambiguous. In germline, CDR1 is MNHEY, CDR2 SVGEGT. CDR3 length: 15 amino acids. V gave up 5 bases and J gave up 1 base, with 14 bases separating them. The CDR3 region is CASSHGSVDNYGYTF. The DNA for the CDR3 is TGTGCCAGCAGTCACGGTTCTGTTGATAACTATGGCTACACCTTC.